The entry that follows covers one T cell receptor (beta chain) sequence. This sample is drawn from a study of beta chain features in type 1 diabetes. Reverse transcription of all isolated RNA meant that expressed TCRB transcripts were sequenced. Data came from immunoSEQ multiplex PCR; TCRdb stores just in-frame clones and leaves some out. The sample shows 200,000 to 250,000 clones, 7.5% to 10% of them seen only once. V lost 1 base and J lost 7; bases outside the gene matches: 4. CDR3 size: 14 residues. CDR1 and CDR2 (germline): GTSNPN, SVGIG (reference sequence). The sample consisted of naive CD4+ T cells from blood. The V call is TRBV30, the J call TRBJ1-5; TRBD1 matches at 10 bases. This sequence was found in a woman under 30 in good health. The CDR3 is CAWSEGTGEQPQHF. CDR3 nucleotides: TGTGCCTGGAGTGAAGGGACAGGGGAACAGCCCCAGCATTTT.